The 15 T cell receptor beta chains presented below share a single source sample, sequenced in a study of T cells in Graves' hyperthyroidism and ophthalmopathy. TCR beta CDR3 sequences were amplified from RNA transcripts. With the HTBI primer set, the TCR CDR3 went through a first round of RT-PCR. Using its own MiXCR run on the multiplex PCR reads, TCRdb lists one record per CDR3 protein. Of 250,000 to 300,000 distinct CDR3 sequences in the sample, 10% to 15% were seen once. The material sequenced was blood. Receptors were obtained from a woman aged 25 to 39 with Graves' hyperthyroidism that later progressed to Graves' ophthalmopathy.

This clonotype came up many times. V usage is TRBV5-5 and J usage is TRBJ2-7; a possible D gene is TRBD1 (6 bases). Looked up from germline, CDR1 is SGHKS and CDR2 is YYEKEE (reference sequence). This CDR3 is built from 15 residues. V was trimmed by 4 bases and J by 1 base, leaving 15 bases between them. Here the CDR3 reads CASSPDFDRSYEQYF. DNA of the CDR3: TGTGCCAGCAGCCCGGACTTCGACAGGTCCTACGAGCAGTACTTC. The whole variable domain, filled in from reference TRBV5-5 and TRBJ2-7, reads DAGVTQSPTHLIKTRGQQVTLRCSPISGHKSVSWYQQVLGQGPQFIFQYYEKEERGRGNFPDRFSARQFPNYSSELNVNALLLGDSALYLCASSPDFDRSYEQYFGPGTRLTVT.

The chain has TRBV18 and TRBJ1-4, with D possibly being TRBD1 (5 bases). Germline V gives CDR1 KGHSH, CDR2 LQKENI. The CDR3 is made up of 17 amino acids. V lost 6 bases and J lost 4, with 21 bases in between. The CDR3 bases are TGTGCCAGCTCCCCATTTATGCCGGGACGCGGTAATGAAAAACTGTTTTTT. This encodes CASSPFMPGRGNEKLFF.

This clonotype appeared many times. The chain uses TRBV27 and TRBJ2-7; no firm D call. The CDR3 is 14 residues long. Germline loops: CDR1 MNHEY, CDR2 SMNVEV (reference sequence). The V end was cut by 2 bases, the J end by 2 bases, with 10 bases between. CDR3 DNA: TGTGCCAGCAGTTTAATCGGGCCCACCTACGAGCAGTACTTC. It yields the protein CASSLIGPTYEQYF.

V is TRBV20-1 and J is TRBJ2-1, with D possibly being TRBD2 (6 bases). Germline CDR1 is DFQATT and CDR2 is SNEGSKA (reference sequence). The CDR3 length is 14 residues. The V gene lost 1 base and the J gene lost 0 bases, with 7 bases spanning the gap. CDR3: CSARGTTSYNEQFF. The CDR3 DNA reads as TGCAGTGCTAGAGGGACTACCTCCTACAATGAGCAGTTCTTC.

Of note for this clonotype: Sequence at one end of the junction differs from germline and may be a read error. The chain has TRBV2 and TRBJ2-7; 10 nucleotides line up with TRBD2. This CDR3 region has 11 residues. CDR1 SNHLY and CDR2 FYNNEI come from the germline V gene. CDR3 loop: CASSERGTSVF. The CDR3 DNA reads TGTGCCAGCAGTGAAAGGGGGACTAGCGTTTTC.

In this sample, this clonotype turned up many times. The V gene is TRBV27, the J gene TRBJ1-3; D gene ambiguous. This CDR3 comprises 14 residues. Germline V CDR1 and CDR2: MNHEY, SMNVEV (reference sequence). The germline V and J ends were trimmed by 5 bases and 4 bases, with 12 bases remaining between them. Here the CDR3 reads CASSPTLLGNTIYF. The CDR3 DNA reads TGTGCCAGCAGTCCAACCCTCCTAGGAAACACCATATATTTT.

At least ten counts were recorded for this clonotype. J is TRBJ1-5 and V is TRBV2, with D maybe TRBD1 (6 bases). With 5 bases removed from V and 0 bases from J, the gap between germline ends came to 14 bases. CDR3 length: 16 amino acids. Germline loops: CDR1 SNHLY, CDR2 FYNNEI. CDR3 coding DNA: TGTGCCAGCAGTCAATTACAGGGTATTAGCAATCAGCCCCAGCATTTT. Its protein is CASSQLQGISNQPQHF.

This clonotype has a handful of counts. The chain combines TRBV27 with TRBJ1-2; a weak D match, TRBD1 (6 bases). V gave up 2 bases and J gave up 4 bases, with 8 bases separating them. Germline assignment: CDR1 MNHEY and CDR2 SMNVEV (reference sequence). The CDR3 sequence is 13 residues long. The chain's CDR3 is CASSLQGLYGYTF. The CDR3 DNA follows: TGTGCCAGCAGTTTACAGGGGCTCTATGGCTACACCTTC.

In its sample, this clonotype was seen many times. The chain joins TRBV12-3 or TRBV12-4 to TRBJ2-5; TRBD1 aligns across 9 bases. Unmatched junction bases numbered 3, after V lost 5 bases and J lost 5 bases. The CDR3 spans 13 residues. The CDR3 nucleotides are TGTGCCAGCAGTGCGGGACAGGGCGAGACCCAGTACTTC. This translates into CASSAGQGETQYF.

This clonotype was counted ten times or more. The J gene is TRBJ1-4, the V gene TRBV7-6; D unresolved. The V gene lost 1 base and the J gene lost 5 bases, with 20 bases spanning the gap. The V gene's germline CDR1 is SGHVS and CDR2 FNYEAQ. CDR3 length: 18 residues. For the CDR3, the DNA is TGTGCCAGCAGCTTAGGGGCTTTAAGCACAGCGTTCAATGAAAAACTGTTTTTT. This codes for CASSLGALSTAFNEKLFF.

This clonotype was recorded at least ten times. The rearrangement uses TRBV19 and TRBJ2-7, with a tentative D call TRBD2 (5 bases). From germline, CDR1 is LNHDA and CDR2 SQIVND (reference sequence). The V gene lost 5 bases and the J gene lost 2 bases, with 13 bases spanning the gap. The CDR3 contains 14 residues. CDR3 DNA sequence: TGTGCCAGTAGTGGCGAGGGAAGCACCTACGAGCAGTACTTC. It translates to CASSGEGSTYEQYF. The whole variable domain, remainder taken from reference TRBV19 and TRBJ2-7, is DGGITQSPKYLFRKEGQNVTLSCEQNLNHDAMYWYRQDPGQGLRLIYYSQIVNDFQKGDIAEGYSVSREKKESFPLTVTSAQKNPTAFYLCASSGEGSTYEQYFGPGTRLTVT.

This clonotype was recorded many times. The chain has TRBV6-1 and TRBJ2-1; D gene ambiguous. Germline CDR1 reads MNHNS; CDR2 reads SASEGT. Trimming removed 1 base at V and 7 bases at J, with 2 bases between. CDR3 length: 11 amino acids. In nucleotides, the CDR3 is TGTGCCAGCAGTGAAGTAAATGAGCAGTTCTTC. Its protein product is CASSEVNEQFF.

This clonotype was seen many times. This chain links TRBV7-2 with TRBJ1-1; weak D call: TRBD1 (5 bases). This CDR3 comprises 15 residues. CDR1 and CDR2 (germline): SGHTA, FQGNSA. Trimming cost V 2 bases and J 4 bases, with 14 bases left between them. The CDR3 loop is CASSLNGARGTEAFF. In nucleotides, the CDR3 is TGTGCCAGCAGCTTAAACGGGGCGAGGGGCACTGAAGCTTTCTTT. The full variable domain, with the rest looked up from reference TRBV7-2 and TRBJ1-1, is GAGVSQSPSNKVTEKGKDVELRCDPISGHTALYWYRQSLGQGLEFLIYFQGNSAPDKSGLPSDRFSAERTGGSVSTLTIQRTQQEDSAVYLCASSLNGARGTEAFFGQGTRLTVV.

This clonotype showed up many times. This chain connects TRBV3-1 to TRBJ1-4, with D unclear. The germline V and J ends were trimmed by 3 bases and 11 bases, with 16 bases remaining between them. Germline CDR1 and CDR2: LGHDT and YNNKEL (reference sequence). The CDR3 contains 14 residues. CDR3 amino acids: CASSQDRVMRKLFF. The CDR3 DNA is TGTGCCAGCAGCCAGGACCGGGTAATGAGGAAACTGTTTTTT.

The table lists this clonotype with many counts. The chain couples TRBV7-9 to TRBJ2-5; perhaps TRBD1 as D (5 bases). The CDR3 is 14 amino acids. V was trimmed by 1 base and J by 6 bases, leaving 12 bases between them. CDR1 is SEHNR and CDR2 is FQNEAQ in the germline V gene (reference sequence). The CDR3 coding sequence is TGTGCCAGCAGCTTAGAAGCAGGGCCTCAGACCCAGTACTTC. Amino acids: CASSLEAGPQTQYF. The full variable domain, with the rest looked up from reference TRBV7-9 and TRBJ2-5, is DTGVSQNPRHKITKRGQNVTFRCDPISEHNRLYWYRQTLGQGPEFLTYFQNEAQLEKSRLLSDRFSAERPKGSFSTLEIQRTEQGDSAMYLCASSLEAGPQTQYFGPGTRLLVL.